These 24 T cell receptor beta chains were all obtained from the same sample, sequenced in a study of blood T cell repertoires in COVID-19. Profiling relied on immunoSEQ multiplex PCR, and the TCRdb table lists in-frame clones only, not all of them. The sample consists of about 170,000 clones, approximately 85% of them appearing once. The material sequenced was peripheral blood. These receptors came from a man aged 35 to 55 who had recovered from COVID-19.

The CDR3 loop is CASSQDRGEQYF. CDR3 DNA sequence: TGCGCCAGCAGCCAAGACCGGGGTGAGCAGTACTTC. The chain couples TRBV4-3 to TRBJ2-7, with D tentatively TRBD2 (5 bases). The CDR3 has 12 residues. Germline-derived CDR1 and CDR2 are LGHNA and YSLEER. The V end lost 0 bases, the J end lost 7 bases, and 7 bases lay between the germline ends.

CDR3 sequence: CASSLQGTLNNSPLHF. DNA of the CDR3: TGTGCCAGCAGCTTACAGGGCACCCTCAATAATTCACCCCTCCACTTT. This sequence joins TRBV7-2 and TRBJ1-6, with D possibly being TRBD1 (5 bases). The CDR3 consists of 16 residues. V shed 2 bases and J shed 5 bases, with 13 bases lying between them. The germline V gene encodes CDR1 SGHTA and CDR2 FQGNSA. Together with reference TRBV7-2 and TRBJ1-6, the CDR3 gives the full variable domain: GAGVSQSPSNKVTEKGKDVELRCDPISGHTALYWYRQSLGQGLEFLIYFQGNSAPDKSGLPSDRFSAERTGGSVSTLTIQRTQQEDSAVYLCASSLQGTLNNSPLHFGNGTRLTVT.

The V call is TRBV6-6, the J call TRBJ2-7; D uncertain. Germline values: CDR1 MNHNY, CDR2 SVGAGI (reference sequence). The CDR3 length is 12 residues. V dropped 7 bases and J dropped 2 bases, with 9 bases sitting between them. CDR3 region: CASNGEAYEQYF. The CDR3 DNA is TGTGCCAGCAACGGTGAGGCCTACGAGCAGTACTTC.

The rearrangement uses TRBV10-3 and TRBJ2-4, with 9 bases lining up with TRBD1. V lost 7 bases, J lost 8 bases, and 9 bases stayed unmatched. The CDR3 has 14 amino acids. The V gene's germline CDR1 is ENHRY and CDR2 SYGVKD. In DNA, the CDR3 is TGTGCCATCAATCCGGGACAGGGCTCGGACATTCAGTACTTC. Its protein is CAINPGQGSDIQYF.

The chain is built from TRBV7-9 and TRBJ2-7, with 8 bases that match TRBD1. The V segment lost 7 bases and the J segment 1 base; nucleotides outside the gene matches: 0. This CDR3 spans 12 amino acids. The germline V gene has CDR1 SEHNR and CDR2 FQNEAQ (reference sequence). Here the CDR3 DNA reads TGTGCCAGCAACAGGGGGTCCTACGAGCAGTACTTC. This encodes CASNRGSYEQYF.

Turning to this clone: Its ends do not fully match the called genes, so a read error is possible. The chain is built from TRBV7-7 and TRBJ2-1; 9 bases match TRBD1. The CDR3 is made up of 14 amino acids. CDR1 is SSHAT and CDR2 is FNYEAQ in the germline V gene (reference sequence). For the CDR3, the DNA is TGTGCTAGCAGTCTACAGGGGGCTGTAAATGAGCAGTTCTTC. It codes for CASSLQGAVNEQFF.

The rearrangement uses TRBV7-2 and TRBJ2-3, with no clear D. Looked up from germline, CDR1 is SGHTA and CDR2 is FQGNSA. This CDR3 spans 13 amino acids. The V end was cut by 5 bases, the J end by 2 bases, with 8 bases between. This chain's CDR3 is CASSVGSTDTQYF. CDR3 bases: TGTGCCAGCAGCGTCGGGTCCACAGATACGCAGTATTTT.

The CDR3, as DNA: TGTGCCAGCAGCGCCAGACAGTATAATTCACCCCTCCACTTT. This encodes CASSARQYNSPLHF. The chain uses TRBV9 and TRBJ1-6; possible D gene TRBD1, 5 bases. Trimming pared 3 bases from V and 4 bases from J, leaving 8 bases between. The CDR3 has 14 residues. CDR1 SGDLS and CDR2 YYNGEE come from the germline V gene.

The CDR3 loop reads CASAQKENTEAFF. The CDR3 DNA sequence: TGTGCCAGCGCACAGAAGGAAAACACTGAAGCTTTCTTT. This chain connects TRBV7-9 to TRBJ1-1; D is uncertain. CDR3 size: 13 residues. Germline CDR1 is SEHNR and CDR2 is FQNEAQ (reference sequence). V was pared by 8 bases and J by 2 bases, with 12 bases between.

The sample holds one count of this clone. The chain recombines TRBV6-5 with TRBJ2-3, with TRBD2 matching over 12 bases. Germline CDR1 and CDR2: MNHEY and SVGAGI. The CDR3 contains 16 residues. The V gene end was trimmed by 4 bases and the J gene end by 4 bases; junction bases not matched to a gene: 6. For the CDR3, the DNA is TGTGCCAGCAGTTCTGGACTAGCGGGATGGGCAGATACGCAGTATTTT. This sequence encodes CASSSGLAGWADTQYF.

The chain couples TRBV7-2 to TRBJ2-3, with 9 nucleotides matching TRBD2. Germline CDR1 is SGHTA and CDR2 is FQGNSA. The CDR3 sequence is 16 residues long. V lost 4 bases, J lost 4 bases, and 9 bases stayed unmatched. For the CDR3, the DNA is TGTGCCAGCAGCTCTGACGCGGGAGGGCTCTCAGATACGCAGTATTTT. Protein sequence: CASSSDAGGLSDTQYF. Combining the CDR3 with reference TRBV7-2 and TRBJ2-3 gives the whole variable domain GAGVSQSPSNKVTEKGKDVELRCDPISGHTALYWYRQSLGQGLEFLIYFQGNSAPDKSGLPSDRFSAERTGGSVSTLTIQRTQQEDSAVYLCASSSDAGGLSDTQYFGPGTRLTVL.

The chain carries TRBV5-5 and TRBJ2-1; the match to TRBD2 covers 13 bases. The CDR3 runs 16 residues. With V trimmed by 4 bases and J by 9 bases, 10 bases remained unmatched. Germline CDR1 is SGHKS and CDR2 is YYEKEE (reference sequence). CDR3 coding DNA: TGTGCCAGCAGCCCTTGGAGGACTAGCGGGAGTAGTGAGCAGTTCTTC. It yields the protein CASSPWRTSGSSEQFF. Combining the CDR3 with reference TRBV5-5 and TRBJ2-1 gives the whole variable domain DAGVTQSPTHLIKTRGQQVTLRCSPISGHKSVSWYQQVLGQGPQFIFQYYEKEERGRGNFPDRFSARQFPNYSSELNVNALLLGDSALYLCASSPWRTSGSSEQFFGPGTRLTVL.

The sample holds one count of this clone. The chain combines TRBV7-9 with TRBJ2-3; D gene unclear. This CDR3 region has 13 residues. Trimming left V 5 bases short and J 6 bases short, with 12 bases between. The germline V gene encodes CDR1 SEHNR and CDR2 FQNEAQ (reference sequence). In nucleotides, the CDR3 is TGTGCCAGCAGCCGTGTTGAGTTTGATACGCAGTATTTT. It encodes CASSRVEFDTQYF.

The rearrangement links TRBV6-2 or TRBV6-3 to TRBJ2-6; 8 nucleotides agree with TRBD1. The germline CDR1 and CDR2 sequences are MNHEY and SVGEGT. Trimming took 6 bases from V and 0 from J; bases not matched to a gene: 10. The CDR3 is 18 residues long. The CDR3 spells CASSHAGQADSGANVLTF. The CDR3 nucleotides are TGTGCCAGCAGCCACGCGGGACAGGCGGACTCTGGGGCCAACGTCCTGACTTTC.

CDR3 bases: TGTGCCAGCAGCTTAATGGCTAGCAAAAACACCGGGGAGCTGTTTTTT. This sequence encodes CASSLMASKNTGELFF. The chain uses TRBV7-2 and TRBJ2-2, with D possibly TRBD2 on 5 matching bases. V lost 2 bases, J lost 2 bases, and 12 bases lay in between. The germline gives CDR1 SGHTA, CDR2 FQGNSA. CDR3 length equals 16 residues.

This clone was detected only once. The chain links TRBV18 to TRBJ1-1; TRBD1 matches at 7 bases. Per the germline V gene, CDR1 is KGHSH and CDR2 is LQKENI. This CDR3 comprises 15 residues. Losses at the gene ends were 2 bases for V and 0 bases for J; bases not matched to a gene: 3. CDR3 loop: CASSPADRMNTEAFF. For the CDR3, the DNA is TGTGCCAGCTCACCAGCGGACAGGATGAACACTGAAGCTTTCTTT.

The genes are TRBV5-1 and TRBJ2-7; 8 nucleotides align to TRBD1. This CDR3 has 16 residues. Looked up from germline, CDR1 is SGHRS and CDR2 is YFSETQ. The J segment lost 0 bases and the V segment lost 2 bases, leaving 7 bases of the junction unmatched. The CDR3 is CASSFSGQGYSYEQYF. The CDR3 DNA sequence: TGCGCCAGCAGCTTCTCCGGACAGGGCTACTCCTACGAGCAGTACTTC.

The chain employs TRBV9 and TRBJ1-4; unclear D gene. In germline, CDR1 is SGDLS, CDR2 YYNGEE. CDR3 length equals 15 residues. V lost 4 bases, J lost 6 bases, and 16 bases lay in between. In DNA form, the CDR3 reads TGTGCCAGCAGCCCTCAACGGGTACGGGATGAAAAACTGTTTTTT. The encoded protein is CASSPQRVRDEKLFF.

The table lists this clone with a count of one. The chain couples TRBV9 to TRBJ2-3, with 7 nucleotides matching TRBD2. The J segment lost 6 bases and the V segment lost 2 bases, leaving 6 bases of the junction unmatched. Germline assignment: CDR1 SGDLS and CDR2 YYNGEE. The CDR3 is made up of 14 amino acids. CDR3 DNA: TGTGCCAGCAGCGTGACGACTAGCATGGATACGCAGTATTTT. Its translation is CASSVTTSMDTQYF.

This clone is a singleton in its sample. The chain has TRBV29-1 and TRBJ2-7; TRBD1 matches at 8 bases. The CDR3 is 15 residues long. Germline V CDR1 and CDR2: SQVTM, ANQGSEA. Trimming at V came to 6 bases and at J to 2 bases, leaving 12 bases not matched to a gene. CDR3 loop: CSVASGQGKTYEQYF. In DNA form, the CDR3 reads TGCAGCGTCGCAAGCGGACAGGGAAAAACCTACGAGCAGTACTTC.

Worth noting for this clone: The same CDR3 is also encoded by other DNA sequences in this sample. The chain employs TRBV6-5 and TRBJ2-2, with 7 bases that match TRBD2. The junction had 2 bases not matched to a gene; V was cut back by 2 bases and J by 5 bases. This CDR3 is 14 amino acids long. The germline gives CDR1 MNHEY, CDR2 SVGAGI. The CDR3 nucleotides read TGTGCCAGCAGTTACCCCGGGGGGACCGGGGAGCTGTTTTTT. It translates to CASSYPGGTGELFF.

The V and J genes are TRBV19 and TRBJ2-6; D possibly corresponds to TRBD2 (6 bases). This CDR3 contains 17 residues. Looked up from germline, CDR1 is LNHDA and CDR2 is SQIVND (reference sequence). V shed 8 bases and J shed 0 bases, with 17 bases lying between them. This CDR3 is CASDRGLLSSGANVLTF. For the CDR3, the DNA is TGTGCCAGTGACCGGGGACTCCTGAGCTCTGGGGCCAACGTCCTGACTTTC.

J is TRBJ1-1 and V is TRBV9; D unresolved. Between the trimmed V and J ends, which lost 4 bases and 2 bases, there was a span of 9 bases. Germline CDR1 is SGDLS and CDR2 is YYNGEE. The CDR3 spans 13 residues. The CDR3 loop is CASSRGDNTEAFF. The CDR3 coding sequence is TGTGCCAGCAGCCGCGGGGATAACACTGAAGCTTTCTTT. Full variable domain (remainder filled in from reference TRBV9 and TRBJ1-1): DSGVTQTPKHLITATGQRVTLRCSPRSGDLSVYWYQQSLDQGLQFLIQYYNGEERAKGNILERFSAQQFPDLHSELNLSSLELGDSALYFCASSRGDNTEAFFGQGTRLTVV.

The chain combines TRBV6-2 or TRBV6-3 with TRBJ1-2, with D maybe TRBD1 (5 bases). This CDR3 comprises 12 residues. V was cut by 4 bases and J by 4 bases, with 7 bases left in between. Germline values: CDR1 MNHEY, CDR2 SVGEGT. The CDR3 loop is CASSFDSYGYTF. The CDR3, as DNA: TGTGCCAGCAGTTTCGACAGCTATGGCTACACCTTC.